These 28 T cell receptor beta chains came from one sample sequenced in a study of shared clonotypes between healthy human individuals. Data came from immunoSEQ multiplex PCR; TCRdb stores just in-frame clones and leaves some out. The profile shows more than 150,000 clones, 60% to 75% of them singletons. The specimen sequenced was memory CD4+ T cells sorted from blood. Subset described: CD45RA-negative fraction. These receptors came from a young man in good health.

The count of this clone is one. This rearrangement joins TRBV25-1 to TRBJ1-3; D is unresolved. The length of the CDR3 is 13 residues. Germline values: CDR1 MGHDK, CDR2 SYGVNS. Trimming removed 9 bases from V and 7 bases from J, with 16 bases in between. CDR3 sequence: CASTFKGGNTIYF. CDR3 DNA: TGTGCCAGTACCTTCAAAGGCGGTAACACCATATATTTT.

The chain combines TRBV7-9 with TRBJ1-1, with unresolved D. V shed 0 bases and J shed 4 bases, with 3 bases lying between them. This CDR3 is 12 amino acids long. The V gene's germline CDR1 is SEHNR and CDR2 FQNEAQ (reference sequence). The CDR3 nucleotides are TGTGCCAGCAGCTTAGCCGTCACTGAAGCTTTCTTT. Its translation: CASSLAVTEAFF. The full variable domain, with the rest looked up from reference TRBV7-9 and TRBJ1-1, is DTGVSQNPRHKITKRGQNVTFRCDPISEHNRLYWYRQTLGQGPEFLTYFQNEAQLEKSRLLSDRFSAERPKGSFSTLEIQRTEQGDSAMYLCASSLAVTEAFFGQGTRLTVV.

In this sample, this clone turned up many times. The chain has TRBV6-1 and TRBJ1-4; D is ambiguous. The CDR3 spans 14 residues. Trimming left V 7 bases short and J 7 bases short, with 16 bases between. The germline CDR1 and CDR2 sequences are MNHNS and SASEGT. CDR3 in DNA: TGTGCCAGCAAACAGACGTTCGGTGGTGAAAAACTGTTTTTT. It encodes CASKQTFGGEKLFF.

The chain joins TRBV11-3 to TRBJ2-7; no clear D. CDR3 length: 15 residues. The germline V gene has CDR1 SGHNT and CDR2 YENEEA. The germline V and J ends were trimmed by 2 bases and 2 bases, with 13 bases remaining between them. CDR3 region: CASSLLISSTYEQYF. The CDR3 nucleotides are TGTGCCAGCAGCTTACTAATAAGTAGCACCTACGAGCAGTACTTC.

J is TRBJ1-1 and V is TRBV28; D is unresolved. The CDR3 extends over 11 amino acids. Trimming removed 3 bases at V and 7 bases at J, with 6 bases between. The germline V gene has CDR1 MDHEN and CDR2 SYDVKM. CDR3 in DNA: TGTGCCAGCAGTTTGAGGAATGAAGCTTTCTTT. Residues: CASSLRNEAFF.

This clone was seen just once. The rearrangement uses TRBV7-2 and TRBJ2-3; D is undetermined. This CDR3 region has 14 residues. CDR1 and CDR2 from the germline V gene are SGHTA and FQGNSA. V lost 3 bases, J lost 4 bases, and 11 bases lay in between. In DNA, the CDR3 is TGTGCCAGCAGCTTGGAAGGGCAAGCAGATACGCAGTATTTT. It is translated as CASSLEGQADTQYF.

The V and J genes are TRBV4-1 and TRBJ2-1; TRBD1 agrees at 8 bases. V shed 5 bases and J 7 bases; nucleotides not matched to a gene: 10. The CDR3 runs to 15 residues. The germline V gene encodes CDR1 MGHRA and CDR2 YSYEKL. The CDR3 sequence is CASSTQQNRGNEQFF. The CDR3 nucleotides are TGCGCCAGCAGCACCCAACAAAACAGGGGGAATGAGCAGTTCTTC.

The V call is TRBV5-1, the J call TRBJ2-3, with D perhaps TRBD1 or TRBD2 (5 bases each). The CDR3 sequence is 19 residues long. Trimming removed 2 bases from V and 0 bases from J, with 22 bases in between. The germline CDR1 and CDR2 sequences are SGHRS and YFSETQ. The CDR3 bases are TGCGCCAGCAGCTTCTCCAGGGACCCTGTTAGAACTAGCACAGATACGCAGTATTTT. It specifies CASSFSRDPVRTSTDTQYF.

V usage is TRBV29-1 and J usage is TRBJ2-6; D perhaps matches TRBD1 (5 bases). V was pared by 4 bases and J by 4 bases, with 8 bases between. CDR3 length equals 13 residues. Germline V gives CDR1 SQVTM, CDR2 ANQGSEA. The CDR3 loop reads CSVGGDGANVLTF. CDR3 in DNA: TGCAGCGTTGGGGGCGACGGGGCCAACGTCCTGACTTTC.

The rearrangement joins TRBV27 to TRBJ2-7; the D is unclear. The CDR3 has 14 amino acids. The V end lost 5 bases, the J end lost 5 bases, and 16 bases lay between the germline ends. Per germline, CDR1 MNHEY and CDR2 SMNVEV (reference sequence). This CDR3 reads CASSRSGRTNEQYF. CDR3 coding DNA: TGTGCCAGCAGTAGGTCTGGCAGAACAAACGAGCAGTACTTC.

This clone was counted between two and nine times. The chain employs TRBV14 and TRBJ1-1; D is unclear. The CDR3 covers 12 residues. CDR1 is SGHDN, CDR2 FVKESK, per germline. Trimming pared 3 bases from V and 5 bases from J, leaving 7 bases between. The CDR3 here is CASSQFYTEAFF. The CDR3 DNA sequence: TGTGCCAGCAGCCAGTTTTATACTGAAGCTTTCTTT.

The chain joins TRBV10-1 to TRBJ2-5; the D gene could be TRBD1 or TRBD2 (5 bases each). The CDR3 totals 16 residues. Trimming stripped 3 bases from V and 2 bases from J, with 16 bases between. Germline CDR1 is WNHNN and CDR2 is SYGVQD (reference sequence). Here the CDR3 DNA reads TGCGCCAGCAGTGAAGCGGCTGGGGGTGGGCAAGAGACCCAGTACTTC. Protein sequence: CASSEAAGGGQETQYF.

The rearrangement uses TRBV27 and TRBJ2-7, with D possibly TRBD2 on 6 matching bases. Trimming pared 3 bases from V and 4 bases from J, leaving 22 bases between. The CDR3 is 17 residues long. The V gene's germline CDR1 is MNHEY and CDR2 SMNVEV (reference sequence). CDR3 sequence: CASSFLSVGSRGYEQYF. The CDR3 DNA is TGTGCCAGCAGTTTCCTCTCCGTCGGGAGTAGGGGTTACGAGCAGTACTTC.

The V gene is TRBV6-1, the J gene TRBJ2-1, with 8 positions matching TRBD2. The germline V gene has CDR1 MNHNS and CDR2 SASEGT. This CDR3 is 15 amino acids long. J gave up 3 bases and V 7 bases, and 8 bases lay outside the gene matches. CDR3: CASTRREGLYNEQFF. The CDR3 coding sequence is TGTGCCAGCACCCGCCGGGAGGGACTCTACAATGAGCAGTTCTTC.

This clone has a single count. The chain combines TRBV5-5 with TRBJ2-7, with D maybe TRBD1 (5 bases). The CDR3 sequence is 15 residues long. The germline CDR1 and CDR2 sequences are SGHKS and YYEKEE (reference sequence). The V and J ends lost 2 bases and 1 base respectively, with 13 bases between them. The CDR3 DNA reads TGTGCCAGCAGCTTCCCAGTTACAGGTTCCTACGAGCAGTACTTC. Amino acids: CASSFPVTGSYEQYF.

J is TRBJ2-3 and V is TRBV11-2; 8 positions agree with TRBD1. The V gene end was trimmed by 4 bases and the J gene end by 3 bases; junction bases not matched to a gene: 6. The CDR3 length is 15 residues. The germline gives CDR1 SGHAT, CDR2 FQNNGV. CDR3 amino acids: CASSSGDRPTDTQYF. DNA for the CDR3: TGTGCCAGCAGCTCGGGGGACAGGCCAACAGATACGCAGTATTTT. Combining the CDR3 with reference TRBV11-2 and TRBJ2-3 gives the whole variable domain EAGVAQSPRYKIIEKRQSVAFWCNPISGHATLYWYQQILGQGPKLLIQFQNNGVVDDSQLPKDRFSAERLKGVDSTLKIQPAKLEDSAVYLCASSSGDRPTDTQYFGPGTRLTVL.

This clone was counted a few times. Other nucleotide sequences in the sample specify the same CDR3. This chain links TRBV18 with TRBJ1-3, with 7 bases identical to TRBD1. CDR3 length equals 14 residues. Per germline, CDR1 KGHSH and CDR2 LQKENI. V was pared by 6 bases and J by 3 bases, with 5 bases of the junction left unmatched. CDR3 loop: CASSQQGSGNTIYF. The CDR3 region has the DNA TGTGCCAGCTCCCAACAGGGGAGTGGAAACACCATATATTTT.

The V and J genes are TRBV19 and TRBJ1-2; the match to TRBD1 covers 7 bases. Germline V gene lookup returns CDR1 LNHDA and CDR2 SQIVND (reference sequence). The CDR3 is 14 amino acids. With 5 bases clipped from V and 1 base from J, the junction kept 4 bases outside the gene matches. In nucleotides, the CDR3 is TGTGCCAGTAGTCTGGACAGGAGTAACTATGGCTACACCTTC. It specifies CASSLDRSNYGYTF.

V gene TRBV18 combines with J gene TRBJ2-1; D is unclear. Trimming took 5 bases from V and 0 from J, leaving 8 bases between them. The CDR3 has 14 residues. Germline assignment: CDR1 KGHSH and CDR2 LQKENI. The CDR3, as DNA: TGTGCCAGCTCAGGCGGTGGCTCCTACAATGAGCAGTTCTTC. Protein product: CASSGGGSYNEQFF.

The chain is built from TRBV7-2 and TRBJ2-1; 10 positions agree with TRBD2. The germline gives CDR1 SGHTA, CDR2 FQGNSA. The CDR3 has 16 residues. With 0 bases clipped from V and 6 bases from J, the junction kept 5 bases outside the gene matches. The CDR3 loop is CASSLAGAGGFNEQFF. CDR3 sequence (DNA): TGTGCCAGCAGCTTAGCGGGAGCGGGAGGGTTCAATGAGCAGTTCTTC. The full variable domain, its missing parts supplied by reference TRBV7-2 and TRBJ2-1, is GAGVSQSPSNKVTEKGKDVELRCDPISGHTALYWYRQSLGQGLEFLIYFQGNSAPDKSGLPSDRFSAERTGGSVSTLTIQRTQQEDSAVYLCASSLAGAGGFNEQFFGPGTRLTVL.

The V call is TRBV2, the J call TRBJ2-7; possible D gene TRBD1, 6 bases. CDR1 is SNHLY, CDR2 FYNNEI, per germline. V lost 6 bases, J lost 3 bases, and 12 bases lay in between. This CDR3 is 13 amino acids long. CDR3 in amino acids: CASSLQGLYEQYF. CDR3 sequence (DNA): TGTGCCAGCAGCCTACAGGGTCTCTACGAGCAGTACTTC.

The genes are TRBV19 and TRBJ1-5; D possibly corresponds to TRBD1 (5 bases). V was pared by 1 base and J by 3 bases, with 13 bases between. The germline V gene has CDR1 LNHDA and CDR2 SQIVND (reference sequence). The CDR3 has 16 residues. The chain's CDR3 is CASSIVRGWDNQPQHF. For the CDR3, the DNA is TGTGCCAGTAGTATAGTACGGGGCTGGGACAATCAGCCCCAGCATTTT.

The chain combines TRBV28 with TRBJ2-1; 9 positions match TRBD1. The germline V gene encodes CDR1 MDHEN and CDR2 SYDVKM. The V and J ends lost 5 bases and 9 bases, in that order; junction bases with no gene match: 14. The CDR3 consists of 16 residues. The CDR3 sequence: CASSPNGQGTPGEQFF. The CDR3 nucleotides read TGTGCCAGCAGTCCAAACGGACAGGGGACCCCTGGTGAGCAGTTCTTC.

This chain uses TRBV9 with TRBJ2-5; D is possibly TRBD1 (5 bases). Trimming removed 0 bases at V and 2 bases at J, with 8 bases between. Germline CDR1 SGDLS, CDR2 YYNGEE. The CDR3 has 14 residues. CDR3 in amino acids: CASSVDRTQETQYF. In DNA, the CDR3 is TGTGCCAGCAGCGTAGACAGGACGCAAGAGACCCAGTACTTC.

This chain uses TRBV29-1 with TRBJ2-1, with 7 nucleotides matching TRBD2. The germline V gene encodes CDR1 SQVTM and CDR2 ANQGSEA. Trimming cost V 2 bases and J 6 bases; bases outside gene matches: 10. CDR3 length equals 15 residues. The CDR3 loop reads CSVESGGSFSNEQFF. The CDR3 DNA follows: TGCAGCGTTGAATCGGGCGGGAGTTTCTCCAATGAGCAGTTCTTC.

V and J are TRBV18 and TRBJ1-2; no definite D call. Germline loops: CDR1 KGHSH, CDR2 LQKENI. There are 12 residues in the CDR3. V lost 2 bases to trimming and J lost 10 bases, with 11 bases between them. The CDR3 DNA reads TGTGCCAGCTCACCATCCTCTGGATTCTACACCTTC. Its translation is CASSPSSGFYTF.

This clone is a singleton in its sample. The rearrangement uses TRBV29-1 and TRBJ2-7, with 7 bases lining up with TRBD1. J was trimmed by 6 bases and V by 7 bases; bases with no gene match: 6. The CDR3 is 11 residues long. Per the germline V gene, CDR1 is SQVTM and CDR2 is ANQGSEA. The CDR3 is CSALDRVEQYF. The CDR3 DNA sequence: TGCAGCGCTCTTGACAGGGTCGAGCAGTACTTC.

This clone was observed a handful of times. The V gene is TRBV7-6, the J gene TRBJ2-3; D is ambiguous. V was trimmed by 5 bases and J by 3 bases, leaving 9 bases between them. The CDR3 has 13 amino acids. Germline V gene sequence: CDR1 SGHVS, CDR2 FNYEAQ. CDR3 nucleotides: TGTGCCAGCAGCGGCCGGCAGACAGATACGCAGTATTTT. Its protein is CASSGRQTDTQYF.